The 4 T cell receptor beta chains listed next were all sequenced from one sample in a study of cytomegalovirus exposure and HLA in healthy donors. The PCR ran on 60 Vbeta and 13 Jbeta primers. Sequencing used immunoSEQ multiplex PCR; TCRdb keeps in-frame clones, though not all of them. The sample has some 150,000 clones, about four fifths seen once; the top ten hold roughly 4.9%. Sequenced input: PBMCs. The receptors stem from a woman aged 18-29 years in good health and CMV-seropositive.

CDR3 in DNA: TGCGCCAGCAGCTTGGGCCCCGGGACTAGCGGGGGGGTAGCCTACGAGCAGTACTTC. Amino acid sequence: CASSLGPGTSGGVAYEQYF. The rearrangement uses TRBV5-1 and TRBJ2-7, with 16 bases fitting TRBD2. The junction had 8 bases not matched to a gene; V was cut back by 0 bases and J by 2 bases. The CDR3 totals 19 residues. From germline, CDR1 is SGHRS and CDR2 YFSETQ.

This clone has just one count. CDR3 protein: CASSLETGANYGYTF. CDR3 in DNA: TGTGCCAGCAGCTTAGAGACAGGGGCTAACTATGGCTACACCTTC. V gene TRBV7-2 combines with J gene TRBJ1-2; TRBD1 aligns across 8 bases. Losses at the gene ends were 1 base for V and 0 bases for J; bases not matched to a gene: 1. Germline CDR1 SGHTA, CDR2 FQGNSA. The CDR3 extends over 15 amino acids.

V usage is TRBV7-6 and J usage is TRBJ2-2, with D perhaps matching TRBD1 (5 bases). Germline CDR1 is SGHVS and CDR2 is FNYEAQ. The CDR3 consists of 17 residues. With 3 bases removed from V and 2 bases from J, the gap between germline ends came to 16 bases. This chain's CDR3 is CASSFQGDGYNTGELFF. The CDR3 coding sequence is TGTGCCAGCAGCTTTCAAGGGGATGGTTACAACACCGGGGAGCTGTTTTTT.

The chain combines TRBV6-5 with TRBJ1-6; weak D call: TRBD1 (5 bases). CDR3 length: 15 amino acids. Trimming removed 6 bases at V and 7 bases at J, with 16 bases between. Germline V gene data show CDR1 as MNHEY and CDR2 as SVGAGI. The CDR3: CASRRTGLGNSPLHF. In DNA, the CDR3 is TGTGCCAGCAGACGAACGGGACTGGGGAATTCACCCCTCCACTTT.